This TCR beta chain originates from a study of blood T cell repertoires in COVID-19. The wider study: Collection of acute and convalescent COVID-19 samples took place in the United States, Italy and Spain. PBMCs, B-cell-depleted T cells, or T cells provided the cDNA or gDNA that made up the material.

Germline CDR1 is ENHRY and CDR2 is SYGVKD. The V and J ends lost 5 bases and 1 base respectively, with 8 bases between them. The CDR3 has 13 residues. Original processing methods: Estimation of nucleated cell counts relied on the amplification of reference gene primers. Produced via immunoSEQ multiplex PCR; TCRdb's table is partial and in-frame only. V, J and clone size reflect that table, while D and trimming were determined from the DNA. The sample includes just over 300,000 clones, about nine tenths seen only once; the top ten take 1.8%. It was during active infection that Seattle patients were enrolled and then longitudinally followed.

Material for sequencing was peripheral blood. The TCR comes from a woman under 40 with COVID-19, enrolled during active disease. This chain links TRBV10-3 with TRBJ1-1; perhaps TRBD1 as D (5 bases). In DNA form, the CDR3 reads TGTGCCATCAGTACCGACAGGAACACTGAAGCTTTCTTT. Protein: CAISTDRNTEAFF.